The 17 T cell receptor beta chains below all came from one sample that was sequenced in a study of Tregs in tolerant kidney transplant recipients. Repertoires were generated with immunoSEQ multiplex PCR, while TCRdb's copy carries only in-frame clones and drops some. This sample's table reports about 23,000 clones. The nonmyeloablative bone marrow transplants came from related graft donors, with transient mixed chimerism. The specimen was CD4+ T cells from blood (PBMCs), collected 6 months after the transplant. Receptor source: a human patient who received a combined kidney and bone marrow transplant. Some T cells may be provided by the graft donor.

To note about this clone: The read terminates 3 residues before the CDR3 end, so the remaining end is supplied by the germline J gene. This chain uses TRBV18 with TRBJ2-4, with 10 bases aligning to TRBD2. CDR3 length: 16 amino acids. The V and J ends lost 6 bases and 6 bases, in that order; junction bases with no gene match: 11. Looked up from germline, CDR1 is KGHSH and CDR2 is LQKENI. This CDR3 reads CASSLHLAGGGNIQYF. CDR3 bases read: TGTGCCAGCTCGCTTCATTTAGCGGGGGGCGGAAACATT.

As concerns this clone: The CDR3 goes on 3 residues after the read ends, and that part is filled in from the germline J gene. The rearrangement joins TRBV7-2 to TRBJ2-1; 7 bases agree with TRBD2. After removal of 0 bases from V and 1 base from J, the junction contained 3 bases not matched to a gene. CDR1 is SGHTA, CDR2 FQGNSA, per germline. The CDR3 runs to 16 residues. The chain's CDR3 is CASSLAAGPSYNEQFF. CDR3 DNA, as far as it was read: TGTGCCAGCAGCTTAGCAGCGGGACCTTCCTACAATGAG.

Concerning this clone itself: The read ends 3 residues shy of where the CDR3 ends; the end is completed using the germline J gene. This rearrangement joins TRBV20-1 to TRBJ1-1; TRBD1 matches at 12 bases. CDR3 size: 14 residues. Germline-derived CDR1 and CDR2 are DFQATT and SNEGSKA (reference sequence). The J segment lost 1 base and the V segment lost 5 bases, leaving 2 bases of the junction unmatched. CDR3 DNA, as far as it was read: TGCAGTGCTGGGGACAGGGGGCGGAACACTGAA. Translating gives CSAGDRGRNTE. The whole CDR3 sequence reads CSAGDRGRNTEAFF.

A remark on this clone: With the read ending 3 residues before the CDR3 end, the germline J gene is used to fill in that end. The V gene is TRBV29-1, the J gene TRBJ1-1; 10 nucleotides match TRBD1. CDR3 size: 13 residues. Germline loops: CDR1 SQVTM, CDR2 ANQGSEA. V lost 6 bases, J lost 4 bases, and 5 bases stayed unmatched. CDR3 sequence reads: CSVRGTGVTEAFF. The DNA read from the CDR3 is TGCAGCGTCAGGGGGACAGGGGTCACTGAA.

A remark on this clone: Read coverage stops 3 residues before the CDR3 terminus; the germline J gene supplies the remainder. The gene calls are TRBV20-1 and TRBJ2-3, with a tentative D call TRBD2 (6 bases). In germline, CDR1 is DFQATT, CDR2 SNEGSKA (reference sequence). The CDR3 is 16 amino acids. V was clipped by 1 base and J by 1 base, with 15 bases between them. The CDR3 spells CSARVALARGTDTQYF. The CDR3 bases that were read are TGCAGTGCTAGAGTCGCCCTAGCGAGGGGCACAGATACG.

A word on this clone: The read halts 3 residues ahead of the CDR3 end, with the missing end drawn from the germline J gene. The genes are TRBV4-1 and TRBJ1-2; the D gene is possibly TRBD1 (5 bases). The V end lost 1 base, the J end lost 4 bases, and 10 bases lay between the germline ends. This CDR3 comprises 14 residues. Germline CDR1 and CDR2: MGHRA and YSYEKL. This chain's CDR3 is CASSQGQSSYGYTF. Incomplete CDR3 DNA: TGCGCCAGCAGCCAAGGACAGTCCTCCTATGGC.

Turning to this clone: Read data end 3 residues before the CDR3 end; the end is taken from the germline J gene. Other DNA sequences from this sample encode an identical CDR3 as well. The rearrangement joins TRBV20-1 to TRBJ2-5; the match to TRBD1 covers 7 bases. J gave up 2 bases and V 0 bases, and 6 bases lay outside the gene matches. The germline gives CDR1 DFQATT, CDR2 SNEGSKA (reference sequence). The length of the CDR3 is 15 residues. CDR3 in amino acids: CSARDHRGGQETQYF. The part of the CDR3 DNA that was read is TGCAGTGCTAGAGATCACAGGGGTGGACAAGAGACC.

Details on this clone: The read stops 3 residues short of the end of the CDR3; the missing end is completed from the germline J gene. This chain links TRBV5-1 with TRBJ2-4, with 8 nucleotides matching TRBD1. CDR3 length equals 15 residues. The germline CDR1 and CDR2 sequences are SGHRS and YFSETQ. V shed 0 bases, J shed 7 bases, and the junction held 6 bases outside the gene matches. This chain's CDR3 is CASSLVAGGKNIQYF. CDR3 bases read: TGCGCCAGCAGCTTGGTGGCAGGGGGCAAGAACATT.

As concerns this clone: The sequence runs out 3 residues before the end of the CDR3; the remainder is reconstructed from the germline J gene. V and J are TRBV30 and TRBJ2-5; 8 nucleotides match TRBD1. With V trimmed by 8 bases and J by 2 bases, 7 bases remained unmatched. This CDR3 has 13 residues. Germline assignment: CDR1 GTSNPN and CDR2 SVGIG (reference sequence). The CDR3 loop reads CALSRDRQETQYF. CDR3 DNA (partial): TGTGCCCTGTCCCGGGACAGGCAAGAGACC.

With respect to this clone: The CDR3 goes on 3 residues after the read ends, and that part is filled in from the germline J gene. The chain employs TRBV6-2 or TRBV6-3 and TRBJ2-5; D is possibly TRBD2 (8 bases). Germline CDR1 MNHEY, CDR2 SVGEGT. The CDR3 extends over 16 amino acids. With 3 bases removed from V and 4 bases from J, the gap between germline ends came to 18 bases. The part of the CDR3 DNA that was read is TGTGCCAGCAGTTATCGGGAGGGGGCGCGGAGAGAGACC. This codes for CASSYREGARRET. The entire CDR3 protein is CASSYREGARRETQYF.

Partial CDR3 DNA: TGTGCCAGCAGCCTCAGACAGACCTACGAG. It encodes CASSLRQTYE. The whole CDR3 sequence reads CASSLRQTYEQYF. The chain combines TRBV5-5 with TRBJ2-7, with D possibly TRBD1 on 5 matching bases. The CDR3 is cut off 3 residues early in the read; its end comes from the germline J gene. Per the germline V gene, CDR1 is SGHKS and CDR2 is YYEKEE (reference sequence). The CDR3 runs to 13 residues. Between the trimmed V and J ends, which lost 4 bases and 2 bases, there was a span of 10 bases. Combining the CDR3 with reference TRBV5-5 and TRBJ2-7 gives the whole variable domain DAGVTQSPTHLIKTRGQQVTLRCSPISGHKSVSWYQQVLGQGPQFIFQYYEKEERGRGNFPDRFSARQFPNYSSELNVNALLLGDSALYLCASSLRQTYEQYFGPGTRLTVT.

About this clone itself: The CDR3 is cut off 3 residues early in the read; its end comes from the germline J gene. The same CDR3 can be traced to other DNA sequences in this sample. J is TRBJ2-6 and V is TRBV18, with TRBD2 matching over 7 bases. Unmatched junction bases numbered 11, after V lost 3 bases and J lost 0 bases. This CDR3 is 19 amino acids long. Germline CDR1 reads KGHSH; CDR2 reads LQKENI. The CDR3 sequence: CASSPRGERGPSGANVLTF. CDR3 bases read: TGTGCCAGCTCACCCCGAGGAGAGCGGGGCCCCTCTGGGGCCAACGTC.

Notes on this clone: The read terminates 3 residues ahead of where the CDR3 ends, so the germline J gene completes it. The J gene is TRBJ2-7, the V gene TRBV5-1; 9 bases map to TRBD2. This CDR3 comprises 16 residues. Germline V gives CDR1 SGHRS, CDR2 YFSETQ. Trimming at V came to 2 bases and at J to 0 bases, leaving 6 bases not matched to a gene. The CDR3 is CASSLRERGVSYEQYF. CDR3 DNA (partial): TGCGCCAGCAGCTTACGAGAGCGGGGGGTCTCCTACGAG.

Regarding this clone: The read stops 3 residues short of the end of the CDR3; the missing end is completed from the germline J gene. The rearrangement links TRBV20-1 to TRBJ2-3; 12 positions agree with TRBD2. Germline CDR1 is DFQATT and CDR2 is SNEGSKA (reference sequence). The CDR3 consists of 14 residues. V gave up 4 bases and J gave up 5 bases; unmatched junction bases: 4. CDR3: CSATLAGGLDTQYF. The sequenced part of the CDR3 DNA is TGCAGTGCTACGCTAGCGGGAGGGCTAGATACG.

As concerns this clone: The CDR3 end is not reached by the read, which stops 3 residues before it; the germline J gene fills it in. This sequence joins TRBV5-1 and TRBJ2-3; D unresolved. Trimming shortened V by 4 bases and J by 4 bases, and 22 bases separated the two germline ends. Per germline, CDR1 SGHRS and CDR2 YFSETQ. The CDR3 loop spans 17 amino acids. CDR3 protein: CASSPPRWALQADTQYF. The CDR3 bases that were read are TGCGCCAGCAGCCCGCCCCGTTGGGCCCTTCAGGCAGATACG.

Worth noting for this clone: The read ends 3 residues before the CDR3 terminus; that terminus is restored from the germline J gene. The gene calls are TRBV19 and TRBJ1-4; tentative D call: TRBD1 (6 bases). CDR1 is LNHDA, CDR2 SQIVND, per germline (reference sequence). There are 15 residues in the CDR3. With 0 bases removed from V and 7 bases from J, the gap between germline ends came to 12 bases. The CDR3 DNA, read in part, is TGTGCCAGTAGTATAGAAGGACAGAATGTTGAAAAA. Protein product: CASSIEGQNVEK. The whole CDR3 is CASSIEGQNVEKLFF.

On this clone itself: Read coverage stops 3 residues before the CDR3 terminus; the germline J gene supplies the remainder. This chain uses TRBV19 with TRBJ2-7; 10 nucleotides agree with TRBD1. Germline trimming cut 3 bases from V and 3 bases from J; bases unmatched to any gene: 5. CDR1 and CDR2 (germline): LNHDA, SQIVND (reference sequence). The CDR3 covers 15 residues. The CDR3 loop is CASSMPGTGDYEQYF. The part of the CDR3 DNA that was read is TGTGCCAGTAGTATGCCCGGGACAGGGGACTACGAG.